A selection of T cell receptor beta chains follows, all from one sample in a study of T cells in narcolepsy. Method: immunoSEQ multiplex PCR; TCRdb's copy keeps in-frame clones and lacks some. Of about 27,000 clones listed, 70% to 80% are singletons. Sequencing was carried out using CD45RA- memory CD4+ T cells from PBMCs. These receptors were collected from a human donor with narcolepsy. Both conserved end residues are part of each CDR3. D genes are given only for firm matches. A row's size may be missing; if present it is once, few, many or a size class.

j_call	v_call	d_call	clone_size	cdr3_nt	cdr3_aa
TRBJ2-2	TRBV7-8	.	.	TGTGCCAGCAGCTTACGCAGGGAACCGAACACCGGGGAGCTGTTTTTT	CASSLRREPNTGELFF
TRBJ1-5	TRBV7-9	TRBD1	.	TGTGCCAGCAGCCTTATGGGACAGGGGGATAGCAATCAGCCCCAGCATTTT	CASSLMGQGDSNQPQHF
TRBJ2-3	TRBV7-2	.	.	TGTGCCAGCAGCTTACGCGGACTACGGAACACAGATACGCAGTATTTT	CASSLRGLRNTDTQYF
TRBJ2-3	TRBV11-3	TRBD2	.	TGTGCCAGCAGCTTTATCGGTAGCGGGGGGCAAGATACGCAGTATTTT	CASSFIGSGGQDTQYF
TRBJ2-5	TRBV7-7	.	.	TGTGCCAGCAGCTCGAGGCCGGACTCCCAAGAGACCCAGTACTTC	CASSSRPDSQETQYF
TRBJ1-3	TRBV5-1	TRBD1	.	TGCGCCAGCAGCGGTGGTGGAGGGGGCGAGGCGGGAAACACCATATATTTT	CASSGGGGGEAGNTIYF
TRBJ2-7	TRBV5-3	.	once	TGTGCCAGAAGCCATATCACGAAGGGACACCGAAAACTTCCATCCTACGAGCAGTACTTC	CARSHITKGHRKLPSYEQYF
TRBJ2-3	TRBV5-1	TRBD2	once	TGCGCCAGCAGCCCCCGGACTAGCGGGGGGGTCACAGATACGCAGTATTTT	CASSPRTSGGVTDTQYF
TRBJ1-3	TRBV6-5	.	.	TGTGCCAGCACGACTGGAAACACCATATATTTT	CASTTGNTIYF
TRBJ2-7	TRBV29-1	.	.	TGCAGCGTTGAAGTCCGAAACGAGCAGTACTTC	CSVEVRNEQYF
TRBJ2-3	TRBV6-6	.	once	TGTGCCAGCACGGGAACCGGCCCCACAGATACGCAGTATTTT	CASTGTGPTDTQYF
TRBJ1-2	TRBV6-5	.	.	TGTGCCAGCAGGCCCGGACAGAACTATGGCTACACCTTC	CASRPGQNYGYTF
TRBJ1-1	TRBV2	TRBD1	.	TGTGCCAGCAGTGACCGACAGGGCGGGGGCACTGAAGCTTTCTTT	CASSDRQGGGTEAFF
TRBJ1-1	TRBV4-2	.	few	TGTGCCAGCAGCCAAGTTGGAGGGGGGGGGAGACTGACTGAAGCTTTCTTT	CASSQVGGGGRLTEAFF
TRBJ1-3	TRBV6-5	.	.	TGTGCCAGCCGCAGTGGTAACTCTGGAAACACCATATATTTT	CASRSGNSGNTIYF
TRBJ2-1	TRBV30	.	.	TGTGCCTGGAGTAGGGGACAAAACCTCGATGAGCAGTTCTTC	CAWSRGQNLDEQFF
TRBJ1-1	TRBV5-1	.	once	TGCGCCAGCAGCTTTCAGGTTAACACTGAAGCTTTCTTT	CASSFQVNTEAFF
TRBJ1-1	TRBV5-4	.	.	TGTGCCAGCAGCTCCAGGGACGGGGGCACTGAAGCTTTCTTT	CASSSRDGGTEAFF
TRBJ2-4	TRBV10-1	.	.	TGCGCCAGCAGTGAGTCTGGGGTCAACATTCAGTACTTC	CASSESGVNIQYF
TRBJ2-5	TRBV18	TRBD2	.	TGTGCCAGCTCACCCGTAAGCGGGGGGTCTCTTGAGACCCAGTACTTC	CASSPVSGGSLETQYF
TRBJ1-1	TRBV12-2	.	.	TGTGCAAGTCGCTTAGGGGACAGGACACAAAGCATGAACACTGAAGCTTTCTTT	CASRLGDRTQSMNTEAFF
TRBJ2-5	TRBV20-1	.	once	TGCAGTGCTCACAGGGAGGAGACCCAGTACTTC	CSAHREETQYF
TRBJ1-1	TRBV29-1	.	.	TGCAGCGTTGGGTCTAAGGGACATATGAACACTGAAGCTTTCTTT	CSVGSKGHMNTEAFF
TRBJ1-4	TRBV10-1	.	.	TGCGCCAGCAGTGAGACAGGGACCGATGAAAAACTGTTTTTT	CASSETGTDEKLFF